The 16 T cell receptor beta chains listed next were all sequenced from one sample in a study of shared clonotypes between healthy human individuals. Profiling relied on immunoSEQ multiplex PCR, and the TCRdb table lists in-frame clones only, not all of them. The sample carries fewer than 650,000 clones, roughly four fifths recorded once. Material: PBMCs. The receptor set was obtained from a middle-aged woman in good health. Some clones in this sample may be carry-over from other donors' samples.

Regarding this clone: A read error may explain this, as a much larger clone is one base away. This chain joins TRBV18 and TRBJ2-7, with 8 positions matching TRBD1. Per the germline V gene, CDR1 is KGHSH and CDR2 is LQKENI. The CDR3 has 13 amino acids. Trimming at V came to 4 bases and at J to 6 bases, leaving 5 bases not matched to a gene. The CDR3 coding sequence is TGTGCCAGCTCACAGGACAGGGCGAGCGAGCAGTACTTC. Amino acid sequence: CASSQDRASEQYF.

This chain joins TRBV7-3 and TRBJ2-3, with 12 bases fitting TRBD2. CDR3 length: 17 residues. Germline CDR1 is SGHTA and CDR2 is FQGTGA. The V gene end was trimmed by 5 bases and the J gene end by 2 bases; junction bases not matched to a gene: 8. CDR3 in DNA: TGTGCCAGCAGCCCCGCACTAGCGGGAGGCGCCACAGATACGCAGTATTTT. Translating it yields CASSPALAGGATDTQYF.

This rearrangement joins TRBV11-3 to TRBJ2-1; the D call may be TRBD1 or TRBD2 (5 bases each). Deletions cut 5 bases from V and 3 bases from J, with 14 bases between. The CDR3 length is 15 residues. CDR1 is SGHNT and CDR2 is YENEEA in the germline V gene. CDR3 DNA: TGTGCCAGCAGCGCCGGGACGGCCGGCTACAATGAGCAGTTCTTC. It is translated as CASSAGTAGYNEQFF.

This sequence joins TRBV5-1 and TRBJ1-4, with TRBD1 as a possible D gene (5 bases). From germline, CDR1 is SGHRS and CDR2 YFSETQ. The CDR3 contains 15 residues. Between the trimmed V and J ends, which lost 0 bases and 5 bases, there was a span of 11 bases. The CDR3 nucleotides are TGCGCCAGCAGCTTGGAGTTGGCAGGGAATGAAAAACTGTTTTTT. Translated, it gives CASSLELAGNEKLFF. The full variable domain, in which reference TRBV5-1 and TRBJ1-4 provide the parts outside the CDR3, is KAGVTQTPRYLIKTRGQQVTLSCSPISGHRSVSWYQQTPGQGLQFLFEYFSETQRNKGNFPGRFSGRQFSNSRSEMNVSTLELGDSALYLCASSLELAGNEKLFFGSGTQLSVL.

This chain joins TRBV11-1 and TRBJ2-2; 9 bases are shared with TRBD2. The V segment lost 4 bases and the J segment 4 bases; nucleotides outside the gene matches: 4. Germline assignment: CDR1 SGHAT and CDR2 FQDESV (reference sequence). The CDR3 has 15 residues. CDR3 amino acids: CASSSSGASTGELFF. The CDR3 DNA follows: TGTGCCAGCAGCTCTAGCGGGGCGAGCACCGGGGAGCTGTTTTTT.

This clone has a single count. The gene calls are TRBV6-5 and TRBJ2-7; D unresolved. Germline-derived CDR1 and CDR2 are MNHEY and SVGAGI. V was trimmed by 6 bases and J by 0 bases, leaving 15 bases between them. CDR3 length: 15 residues. The CDR3 loop reads CASSSPFLSSYEQYF. In DNA form, the CDR3 reads TGTGCCAGCAGCTCCCCGTTCCTCAGCTCCTACGAGCAGTACTTC.

V is TRBV6-6 and J is TRBJ2-5, with D possibly being TRBD2 (5 bases). The CDR3 length is 13 residues. Germline V CDR1 and CDR2: MNHNY, SVGAGI (reference sequence). The V gene lost 7 bases and the J gene lost 1 base, with 10 bases spanning the gap. The CDR3 here is CASIPGSQETQYF. In DNA form, the CDR3 reads TGTGCCAGCATCCCGGGGAGCCAAGAGACCCAGTACTTC.

The rearrangement joins TRBV11-1 to TRBJ2-7, with 11 bases lining up with TRBD2. V lost 6 bases to trimming and J lost 3 bases; unmatched junction nucleotides: 7. CDR1 is SGHAT, CDR2 FQDESV, per germline (reference sequence). The CDR3 has 15 amino acids. As DNA, the CDR3 is TGTGCCAGCAGTCGACTAGCGGGGCCCGGCTACGAGCAGTACTTC. Translation gives CASSRLAGPGYEQYF.

The chain has TRBV10-3 and TRBJ2-7, with 8 bases lining up with TRBD1. This CDR3 has 14 residues. Trimming took 6 bases from V and 1 from J; bases not matched to a gene: 5. CDR1 is ENHRY, CDR2 SYGVKD, per germline. The CDR3 DNA is TGTGCCATCAGGGGGACAGGCGATTCCTACGAGCAGTACTTC. Translated: CAIRGTGDSYEQYF.

This clone has only a few counts. This chain links TRBV5-5 with TRBJ2-7, with D uncertain. Germline V gene data show CDR1 as SGHKS and CDR2 as YYEKEE (reference sequence). Trimming removed 7 bases from V and 3 bases from J, with 14 bases in between. The CDR3 contains 13 residues. As DNA, the CDR3 is TGTGCCAGCGGAAGGGAAGCTTTCTACGAGCAGTACTTC. Translation: CASGREAFYEQYF. Combining the CDR3 with reference TRBV5-5 and TRBJ2-7 gives the whole variable domain DAGVTQSPTHLIKTRGQQVTLRCSPISGHKSVSWYQQVLGQGPQFIFQYYEKEERGRGNFPDRFSARQFPNYSSELNVNALLLGDSALYLCASGREAFYEQYFGPGTRLTVT.

This clone was seen a few times. CDR3 nucleotides: TGTGCCAGTAGTATATCCCCCAACACCGGGGAGCTGTTTTTT. Its protein is CASSISPNTGELFF. The chain uses TRBV19 and TRBJ2-2; D is unclear. Germline CDR1 and CDR2: LNHDA and SQIVND (reference sequence). The CDR3 length is 14 residues. V lost 2 bases and J 2 bases, leaving 6 bases between the germline ends.

This clone was seen ten or more times. This CDR3 is CASSTKLGTVNEQFF. The CDR3 DNA sequence: TGTGCCAGCAGTACCAAACTAGGTACAGTCAATGAGCAGTTCTTC. V gene TRBV28 combines with J gene TRBJ2-1; tentative D call: TRBD2 (5 bases). The CDR3 runs to 15 residues. V was trimmed by 5 bases and J by 6 bases, leaving 17 bases between them. CDR1 and CDR2 (germline): MDHEN, SYDVKM.

This sequence joins TRBV9 and TRBJ2-1; D uncertain. From germline, CDR1 is SGDLS and CDR2 YYNGEE. V lost 3 bases, J lost 0 bases, and 10 bases lay in between. The CDR3 extends over 15 amino acids. The chain's CDR3 is CASSADPSSYNEQFF. The DNA for the CDR3 is TGTGCCAGCAGCGCGGACCCGAGCTCCTACAATGAGCAGTTCTTC.

This clone was picked up many times. The gene calls are TRBV10-3 and TRBJ2-7; TRBD2 might be the D (6 bases). The germline V gene has CDR1 ENHRY and CDR2 SYGVKD. V lost 2 bases and J lost 2, with 13 bases in between. The CDR3 covers 15 residues. The chain's CDR3 is CAISEGLAEPYEQYF. The CDR3 coding sequence is TGTGCCATCAGTGAGGGGTTAGCGGAACCCTACGAGCAGTACTTC.

The rearrangement joins TRBV10-2 to TRBJ2-7; TRBD2 matches 10 bases. V lost 3 bases to trimming and J lost 2 bases; unmatched junction nucleotides: 13. In germline, CDR1 is WSHSY, CDR2 SAAADI. This CDR3 has 18 amino acids. The CDR3 is CASSDQGLAGGGAYEQYF. The CDR3, as DNA: TGCGCCAGCAGTGACCAGGGGTTAGCGGGAGGAGGGGCCTACGAGCAGTACTTC.

This clone was recorded at least ten times. The CDR3 loop reads CASSLNRGAGTGELFF. CDR3 sequence (DNA): TGTGCCAGCAGCTTGAACAGGGGGGCGGGCACCGGGGAGCTGTTTTTT. The J gene is TRBJ2-2, the V gene TRBV5-4; 8 bases are a match to TRBD1. The trim removed 1 base at V and 4 bases at J, leaving 6 bases unmatched. This CDR3 is 16 amino acids long. Germline lookup yields CDR1 SGHNT and CDR2 YYREEE (reference sequence).